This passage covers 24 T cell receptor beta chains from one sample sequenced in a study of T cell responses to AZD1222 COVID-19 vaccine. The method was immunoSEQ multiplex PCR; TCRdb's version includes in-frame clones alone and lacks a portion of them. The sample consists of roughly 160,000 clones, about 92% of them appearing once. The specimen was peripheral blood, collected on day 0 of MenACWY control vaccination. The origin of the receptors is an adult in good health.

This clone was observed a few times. The CDR3 nucleotides read TGTGCCACCAGCAGAGGAACTAGCGGGAGTGGGGATACGCAGTATTTT. Protein: CATSRGTSGSGDTQYF. The rearrangement links TRBV15 to TRBJ2-3; TRBD2 matches 11 bases. CDR1 LNHNV and CDR2 YYDKDF come from the germline V gene (reference sequence). With 1 base clipped from V and 6 bases from J, the junction kept 6 bases outside the gene matches. This CDR3 spans 16 amino acids. The full variable domain, its missing parts supplied by reference TRBV15 and TRBJ2-3, is DAMVIQNPRYQVTQFGKPVTLSCSQTLNHNVMYWYQQKSSQAPKLLFHYYDKDFNNEADTPDNFQSRRPNTSFCFLDIRSPGLGDTAMYLCATSRGTSGSGDTQYFGPGTRLTVL.

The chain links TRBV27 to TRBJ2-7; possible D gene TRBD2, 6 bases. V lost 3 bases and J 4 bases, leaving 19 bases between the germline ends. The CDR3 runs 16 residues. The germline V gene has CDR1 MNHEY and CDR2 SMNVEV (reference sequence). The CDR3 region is CASSLSRLEASYEQYF. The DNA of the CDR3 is TGTGCCAGCAGTTTGTCTCGACTAGAGGCGTCGTACGAGCAGTACTTC.

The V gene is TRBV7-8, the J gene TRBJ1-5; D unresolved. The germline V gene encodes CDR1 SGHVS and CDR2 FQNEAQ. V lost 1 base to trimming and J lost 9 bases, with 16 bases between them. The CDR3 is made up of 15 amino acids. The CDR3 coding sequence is TGTGCCAGCAGCTTAGGATTGGGCGGACCCGGGCCCCAGCATTTT. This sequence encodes CASSLGLGGPGPQHF.

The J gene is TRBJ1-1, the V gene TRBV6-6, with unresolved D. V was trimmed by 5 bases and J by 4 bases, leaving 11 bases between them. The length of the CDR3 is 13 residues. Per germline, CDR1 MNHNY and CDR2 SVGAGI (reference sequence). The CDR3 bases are TGTGCCAGCAGTCGTGTGGGCGGCACTGAAGCTTTCTTT. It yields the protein CASSRVGGTEAFF.

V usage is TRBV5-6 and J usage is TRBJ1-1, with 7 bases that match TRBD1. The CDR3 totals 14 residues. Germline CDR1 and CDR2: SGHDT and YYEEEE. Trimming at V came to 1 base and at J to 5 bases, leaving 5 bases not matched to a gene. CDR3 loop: CASSLQGDYTEAFF. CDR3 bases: TGTGCCAGCAGCTTGCAGGGGGATTATACTGAAGCTTTCTTT.

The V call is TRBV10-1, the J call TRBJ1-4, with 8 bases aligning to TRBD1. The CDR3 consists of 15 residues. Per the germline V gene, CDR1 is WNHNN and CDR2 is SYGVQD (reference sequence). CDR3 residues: CPLRTGSSKDEKLFF. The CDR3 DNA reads TGCCCCTTGAGGACAGGGTCTTCTAAGGATGAAAAACTGTTTTTT.

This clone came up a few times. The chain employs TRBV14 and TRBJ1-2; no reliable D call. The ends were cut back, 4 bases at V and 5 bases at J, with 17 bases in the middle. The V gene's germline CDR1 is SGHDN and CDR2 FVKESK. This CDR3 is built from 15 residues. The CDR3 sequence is CASSPHGGERYGYTF. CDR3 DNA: TGTGCCAGCAGCCCCCACGGCGGGGAAAGATATGGCTACACCTTC.

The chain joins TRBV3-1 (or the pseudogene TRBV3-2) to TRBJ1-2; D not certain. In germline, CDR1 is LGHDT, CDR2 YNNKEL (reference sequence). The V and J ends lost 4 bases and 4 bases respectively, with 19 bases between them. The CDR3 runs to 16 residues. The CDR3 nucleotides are TGTGCCAGCAGCCCTTGGGCCCCCCACGACGCCTATGGCTACACCTTC. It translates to CASSPWAPHDAYGYTF.

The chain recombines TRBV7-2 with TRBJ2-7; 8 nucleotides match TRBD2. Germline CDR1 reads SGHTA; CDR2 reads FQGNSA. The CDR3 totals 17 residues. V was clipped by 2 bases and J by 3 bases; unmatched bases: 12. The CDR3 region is CASSLTGTRGVGYEQYF. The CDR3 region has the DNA TGTGCCAGCAGCTTAACCGGGACTAGAGGGGTGGGCTACGAGCAGTACTTC. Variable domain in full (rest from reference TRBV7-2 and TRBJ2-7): GAGVSQSPSNKVTEKGKDVELRCDPISGHTALYWYRQSLGQGLEFLIYFQGNSAPDKSGLPSDRFSAERTGGSVSTLTIQRTQQEDSAVYLCASSLTGTRGVGYEQYFGPGTRLTVT.

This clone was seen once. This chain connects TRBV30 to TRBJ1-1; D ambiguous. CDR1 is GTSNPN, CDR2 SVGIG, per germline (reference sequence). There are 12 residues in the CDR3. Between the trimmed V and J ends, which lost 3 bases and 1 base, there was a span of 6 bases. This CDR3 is CAWSQKNTEAFF. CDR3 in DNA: TGTGCCTGGAGCCAGAAGAACACTGAAGCTTTCTTT.

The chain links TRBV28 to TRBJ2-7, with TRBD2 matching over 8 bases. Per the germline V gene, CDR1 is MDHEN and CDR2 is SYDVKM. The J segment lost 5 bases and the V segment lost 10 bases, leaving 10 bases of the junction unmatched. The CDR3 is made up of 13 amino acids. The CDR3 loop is CATFSGTSNEQYF. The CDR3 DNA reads TGTGCCACCTTCAGCGGGACTAGTAACGAGCAGTACTTC.

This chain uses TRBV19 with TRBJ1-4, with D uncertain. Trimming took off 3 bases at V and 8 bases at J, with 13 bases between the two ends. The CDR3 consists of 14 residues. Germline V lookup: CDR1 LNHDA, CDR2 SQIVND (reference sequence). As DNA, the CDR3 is TGTGCCAGTAGTATTGTAGTGAGAGGGGAAAAACTGTTTTTT. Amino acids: CASSIVVRGEKLFF. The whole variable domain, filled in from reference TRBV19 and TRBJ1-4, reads DGGITQSPKYLFRKEGQNVTLSCEQNLNHDAMYWYRQDPGQGLRLIYYSQIVNDFQKGDIAEGYSVSREKKESFPLTVTSAQKNPTAFYLCASSIVVRGEKLFFGSGTQLSVL.

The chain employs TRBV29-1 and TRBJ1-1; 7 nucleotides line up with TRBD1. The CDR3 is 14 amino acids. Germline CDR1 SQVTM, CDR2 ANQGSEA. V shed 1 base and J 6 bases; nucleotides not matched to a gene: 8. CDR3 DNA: TGCAGCGTTGAAGGACAGGGAGGGGAGGCTGAAGCTTTCTTT. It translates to CSVEGQGGEAEAFF.

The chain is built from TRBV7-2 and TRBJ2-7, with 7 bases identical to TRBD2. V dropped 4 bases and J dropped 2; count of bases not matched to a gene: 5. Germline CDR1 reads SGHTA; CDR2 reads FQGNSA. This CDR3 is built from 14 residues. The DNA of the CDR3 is TGTGCCAGCAGCTCCGCCGGGACTACCTACGAGCAGTACTTC. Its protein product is CASSSAGTTYEQYF.

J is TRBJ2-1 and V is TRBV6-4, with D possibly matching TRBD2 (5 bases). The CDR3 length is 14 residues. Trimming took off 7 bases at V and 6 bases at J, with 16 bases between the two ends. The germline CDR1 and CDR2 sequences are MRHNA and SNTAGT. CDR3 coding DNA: TGTGCCAGCATCCCTGAGGAGGCCGGCAATGAGCAGTTCTTC. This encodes CASIPEEAGNEQFF.

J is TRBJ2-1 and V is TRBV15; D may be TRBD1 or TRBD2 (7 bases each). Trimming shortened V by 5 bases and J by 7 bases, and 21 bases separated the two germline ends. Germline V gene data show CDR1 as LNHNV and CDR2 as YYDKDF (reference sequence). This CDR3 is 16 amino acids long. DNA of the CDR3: TGTGCCACCAGCCCCGGCCCCATCAGGGGGGGTAATGAGCAGTTCTTC. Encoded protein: CATSPGPIRGGNEQFF.

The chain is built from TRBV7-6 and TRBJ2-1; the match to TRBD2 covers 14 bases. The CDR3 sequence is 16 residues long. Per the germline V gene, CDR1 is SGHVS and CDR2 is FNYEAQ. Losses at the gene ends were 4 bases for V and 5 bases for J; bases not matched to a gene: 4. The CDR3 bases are TGTGCCAGCAGCTCCTTGACTAGCGGGGGGGACAATGAGCAGTTCTTC. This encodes CASSSLTSGGDNEQFF.

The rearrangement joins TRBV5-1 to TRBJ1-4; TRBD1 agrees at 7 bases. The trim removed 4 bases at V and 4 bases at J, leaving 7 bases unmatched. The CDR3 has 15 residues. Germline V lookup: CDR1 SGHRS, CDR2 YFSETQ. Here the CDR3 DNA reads TGCGCCAGCAGCATCCGACAGGGTGATAATGAAAAACTGTTTTTT. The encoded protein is CASSIRQGDNEKLFF.

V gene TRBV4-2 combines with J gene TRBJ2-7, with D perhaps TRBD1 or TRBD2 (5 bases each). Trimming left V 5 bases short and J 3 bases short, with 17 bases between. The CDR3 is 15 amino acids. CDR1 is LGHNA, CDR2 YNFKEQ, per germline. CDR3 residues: CASSLTGPKSYEQYF. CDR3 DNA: TGTGCCAGCAGCTTAACGGGACCAAAGAGCTACGAGCAGTACTTC.

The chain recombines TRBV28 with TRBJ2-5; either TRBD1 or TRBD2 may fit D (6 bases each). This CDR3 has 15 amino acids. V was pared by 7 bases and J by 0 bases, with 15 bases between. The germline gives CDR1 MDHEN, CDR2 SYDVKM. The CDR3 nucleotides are TGTGCCAGCATGGGGGGCCGAGGGGACCAAGAGACCCAGTACTTC. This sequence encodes CASMGGRGDQETQYF.

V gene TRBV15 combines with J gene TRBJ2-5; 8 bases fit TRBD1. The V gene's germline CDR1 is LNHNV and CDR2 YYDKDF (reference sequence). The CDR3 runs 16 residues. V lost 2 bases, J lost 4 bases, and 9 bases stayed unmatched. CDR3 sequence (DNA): TGTGCCACCAGCAGAAGGTACCGGACAGGGCGAGAGACCCAGTACTTC. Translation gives CATSRRYRTGRETQYF.

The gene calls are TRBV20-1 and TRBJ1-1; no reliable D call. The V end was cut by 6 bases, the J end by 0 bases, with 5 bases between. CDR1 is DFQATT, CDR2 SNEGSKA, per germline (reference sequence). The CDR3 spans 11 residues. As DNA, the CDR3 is TGCAGTGCCGCGATGAACACTGAAGCTTTCTTT. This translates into CSAAMNTEAFF.

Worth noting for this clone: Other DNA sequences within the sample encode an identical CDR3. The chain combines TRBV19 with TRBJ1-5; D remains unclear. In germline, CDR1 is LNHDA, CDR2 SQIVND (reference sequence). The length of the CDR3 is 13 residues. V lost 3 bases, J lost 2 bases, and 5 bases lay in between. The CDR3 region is CASSIGRNQPQHF. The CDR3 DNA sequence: TGTGCCAGTAGTATTGGACGCAATCAGCCCCAGCATTTT.

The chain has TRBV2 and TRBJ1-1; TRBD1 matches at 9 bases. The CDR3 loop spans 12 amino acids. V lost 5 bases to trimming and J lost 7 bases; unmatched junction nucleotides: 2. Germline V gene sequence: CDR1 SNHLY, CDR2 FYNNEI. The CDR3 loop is CASSSDRGEAFF. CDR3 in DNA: TGTGCCAGCAGTTCGGACAGGGGTGAAGCTTTCTTT.